Included here is one T cell receptor beta chain sequence, with context. Its antigen is still unknown. This entry comes from a study of shared clonotypes between healthy human individuals. Findings and caveats of the study: Relative to memory subsets, naive subsets generally showed larger estimated richness. Four donors shared about 5% of their naive CD4 clonotypes.

Generated by immunoSEQ multiplex PCR, the TCRdb table keeps only in-frame clones and is missing some. In the table there are over a million clones, more than 75% of which are singletons. The ends lost 1 base at V and 2 bases at J; junction bases unmatched: 3. Germline-derived CDR1 and CDR2 are SQVTM and ANQGSEA. This CDR3 is 15 amino acids long. This sequence joins TRBV29-1 and TRBJ2-2, with 8 bases that match TRBD1. Sequencing was carried out using memory CD4+ T cells from PBMCs. Subset described: CD45RA-negative fraction. This sequence originates from a man in his late teens or twenties in good health. Some clones in this sample may be carry-over from other donors' samples. CDR3 sequence (DNA): TGCAGCGTTGAAGGGGACAGGCGTAACACCGGGGAGCTGTTTTTT. Translating it yields CSVEGDRRNTGELFF.